Following are 18 T cell receptor beta chains from one sample sequenced in a study of T-cell reconstitution after alpha-beta-depleted transplantation in children. Unique molecular identifiers were used to barcode this TCRbeta library. Via MiXCR, TCRdb re-called the PCR reads, giving one row per CDR3 protein. The data show 350,000 to 400,000 distinct CDR3 sequences, with about 14% seen just once and around 4.1% held by the top ten. The sequences come from PBMCs, collected from the stem cell graft. The receptor set was obtained from a human donor who donated a stem cell graft to a child with Fanconi anemia.

The chain recombines TRBV20-1 with TRBJ2-1; the match to TRBD2 covers 9 bases. Germline loops: CDR1 DFQATT, CDR2 SNEGSKA (reference sequence). The CDR3 consists of 15 residues. The junction had 15 bases not matched to a gene; V was cut back by 5 bases and J by 10 bases. CDR3 nucleotides: TGCAGTGCTCGCCACCCTAGCGGGGCTGACGGCGAGCAGTTCTTC. It encodes CSARHPSGADGEQFF.

This clonotype was detected only a few times. The chain carries TRBV6-5 and TRBJ1-6, with unresolved D. The V gene's germline CDR1 is MNHEY and CDR2 SVGAGI. V lost 4 bases to trimming and J lost 6 bases, with 10 bases between them. This CDR3 has 14 amino acids. In DNA, the CDR3 is TGTGCCAGCAGTTTTAAGGGTTTTAATTCACCCCTCCACTTT. Translating it yields CASSFKGFNSPLHF.

This clonotype turned up a few times. Written as DNA, the CDR3 is TGTGCCAGCAGCTTAGAGGGACACTTGCACACTGAAGCTTTCTTT. Translating gives CASSLEGHLHTEAFF. The V and J genes are TRBV7-9 and TRBJ1-1; TRBD1 might be the D (6 bases). The germline gives CDR1 SEHNR, CDR2 FQNEAQ (reference sequence). Trimming took 1 base from V and 3 from J, leaving 12 bases between them. The CDR3 length is 15 residues.

This clonotype was seen ten or more times. This chain uses TRBV20-1 with TRBJ2-1; 15 bases are a match to TRBD2. The length of the CDR3 is 18 residues. The germline CDR1 and CDR2 sequences are DFQATT and SNEGSKA (reference sequence). Trimming removed 3 bases from V and 2 bases from J; junction bases left unmatched: 8. CDR3 in DNA: TGCAGTGCTAGGGGACTAGCGGGGGGTTCTTACCCCTACAATGAGCAGTTCTTC. Encoded protein: CSARGLAGGSYPYNEQFF.

The CDR3 region has the DNA TGCAGCGTGGGTAATGGGGTGAACACTGAAGCTTTCTTT. This sequence encodes CSVGNGVNTEAFF. The rearrangement joins TRBV29-1 to TRBJ1-1; D gene ambiguous. Germline CDR1 reads SQVTM; CDR2 reads ANQGSEA. V was trimmed by 6 bases and J by 0 bases, leaving 11 bases between them. The CDR3 covers 13 residues.

In its sample, this clonotype was seen a few times. The rearrangement joins TRBV5-1 to TRBJ2-5, with 8 bases identical to TRBD1. The V gene's germline CDR1 is SGHRS and CDR2 YFSETQ. Losses at the gene ends were 2 bases for V and 1 base for J; bases not matched to a gene: 4. The CDR3 totals 15 residues. CDR3 sequence: CASSFLGTGQETQYF. DNA of the CDR3: TGCGCCAGCAGCTTCCTTGGGACAGGCCAAGAGACCCAGTACTTC. Full variable domain (rest looked up from reference TRBV5-1 and TRBJ2-5): KAGVTQTPRYLIKTRGQQVTLSCSPISGHRSVSWYQQTPGQGLQFLFEYFSETQRNKGNFPGRFSGRQFSNSRSEMNVSTLELGDSALYLCASSFLGTGQETQYFGPGTRLLVL.

This clonotype appeared many times. The rearrangement joins TRBV10-3 to TRBJ1-1, with no clear D. The CDR3 is 12 amino acids. V dropped 7 bases and J dropped 4 bases, with 10 bases sitting between them. Germline CDR1 and CDR2: ENHRY and SYGVKD. CDR3 amino acids: CAITDLFTEAFF. CDR3 DNA: TGTGCCATCACAGACCTATTCACTGAAGCTTTCTTT.

The chain joins TRBV29-1 to TRBJ2-3, with 8 bases matching TRBD1. V shed 7 bases, J shed 2 bases, and the junction held 5 bases outside the gene matches. Germline lookup yields CDR1 SQVTM and CDR2 ANQGSEA. The CDR3 covers 13 residues. The CDR3 is CSEGTGYTDTQYF. In DNA form, the CDR3 reads TGCAGCGAGGGGACAGGTTACACAGATACGCAGTATTTT.

The chain links TRBV20-1 to TRBJ1-1; D possibly corresponds to TRBD1 (5 bases). Trimming pared 6 bases from V and 1 base from J, leaving 18 bases between. CDR3 length: 15 residues. Germline V gene sequence: CDR1 DFQATT, CDR2 SNEGSKA (reference sequence). The CDR3 coding sequence is TGCAGTGCCCATCCGGTGCAGGGACCGAACACTGAAGCTTTCTTT. As protein: CSAHPVQGPNTEAFF.

The rearrangement joins TRBV25-1 to TRBJ2-7; D is possibly TRBD1 or TRBD2 (5 bases each). Looked up from germline, CDR1 is MGHDK and CDR2 is SYGVNS. The CDR3 covers 12 residues. V lost 4 bases and J lost 7, with 11 bases in between. The CDR3 loop reads CASSAGTSEQYF. CDR3 nucleotide sequence: TGTGCCAGCAGTGCCGGGACCAGTGAGCAGTACTTC.

V usage is TRBV18 and J usage is TRBJ1-5; TRBD1 matches 7 bases. V was clipped by 5 bases and J by 1 base; unmatched bases: 8. The CDR3 has 16 amino acids. Germline lookup yields CDR1 KGHSH and CDR2 LQKENI. The CDR3 nucleotides are TGTGCCAGCTCATCGAACCCGGGACAGAGCAATCAGCCCCAGCATTTT. Translating gives CASSSNPGQSNQPQHF.

This sequence joins TRBV15 and TRBJ1-1; weak D call: TRBD1 (5 bases). The CDR3 contains 13 residues. Germline V gene lookup returns CDR1 LNHNV and CDR2 YYDKDF (reference sequence). Trimming took 1 base from V and 9 from J, leaving 12 bases between them. CDR3 in amino acids: CATSRGAGWQAFF. The CDR3 nucleotides read TGTGCCACCAGCAGAGGGGCAGGGTGGCAAGCTTTCTTT.

This clonotype has a count of ten or more. The chain joins TRBV12-3 or TRBV12-4 to TRBJ1-1; D is undetermined. V dropped 6 bases and J dropped 2 bases, with 10 bases sitting between them. CDR3 length: 13 amino acids. CDR3 residues: CASRLKPNTEAFF. CDR3 in DNA: TGTGCCAGCAGATTAAAACCCAACACTGAAGCTTTCTTT.

V and J are TRBV29-1 and TRBJ1-2, with 8 bases that match TRBD1. V was pared by 4 bases and J by 7 bases, with 5 bases of the junction left unmatched. Germline CDR1 is SQVTM and CDR2 is ANQGSEA. The CDR3 is made up of 12 amino acids. DNA for the CDR3: TGCAGCGTTGCGGACAGGGAAGGTGGCTACACCTTC. Its translation is CSVADREGGYTF.

The gene calls are TRBV29-1 and TRBJ2-3, with 8 bases that match TRBD2. Germline-derived CDR1 and CDR2 are SQVTM and ANQGSEA. The CDR3 extends over 15 amino acids. V gave up 3 bases and J gave up 2 bases; unmatched junction bases: 7. The CDR3 sequence is CSVEASGGATDTQYF. For the CDR3, the DNA is TGCAGCGTTGAGGCTTCGGGGGGGGCCACAGATACGCAGTATTTT.

The table lists this clonotype with many counts. This rearrangement joins TRBV12-3 or TRBV12-4 to TRBJ2-7, with 7 bases aligning to TRBD2. With 2 bases clipped from V and 7 bases from J, the junction kept 8 bases outside the gene matches. This CDR3 is 14 amino acids long. CDR3 nucleotides: TGTGCCAGCAGTTTATCGGGAGGTCCGCGAGAGCAGTACTTC. It yields the protein CASSLSGGPREQYF.

The chain carries TRBV28 and TRBJ2-7; 8 bases line up with TRBD1. The CDR3 is made up of 13 amino acids. J lost 8 bases, V lost 6 bases, and 9 bases had no gene match. CDR1 and CDR2 from the germline V gene are MDHEN and SYDVKM. The CDR3 DNA sequence: TGTGCCAGCAGCTCCATCCAGGGGGCCCAGCAGTACTTC. Translated, it gives CASSSIQGAQQYF.

This chain links TRBV10-3 with TRBJ2-2, with a weak D call TRBD1 (6 bases). This CDR3 comprises 14 residues. Per germline, CDR1 ENHRY and CDR2 SYGVKD. V was pared by 10 bases and J by 0 bases, with 12 bases between. The CDR3 sequence is CATRTETNTGELFF. The DNA for the CDR3 is TGTGCCACCCGGACAGAAACGAACACCGGGGAGCTGTTTTTT.